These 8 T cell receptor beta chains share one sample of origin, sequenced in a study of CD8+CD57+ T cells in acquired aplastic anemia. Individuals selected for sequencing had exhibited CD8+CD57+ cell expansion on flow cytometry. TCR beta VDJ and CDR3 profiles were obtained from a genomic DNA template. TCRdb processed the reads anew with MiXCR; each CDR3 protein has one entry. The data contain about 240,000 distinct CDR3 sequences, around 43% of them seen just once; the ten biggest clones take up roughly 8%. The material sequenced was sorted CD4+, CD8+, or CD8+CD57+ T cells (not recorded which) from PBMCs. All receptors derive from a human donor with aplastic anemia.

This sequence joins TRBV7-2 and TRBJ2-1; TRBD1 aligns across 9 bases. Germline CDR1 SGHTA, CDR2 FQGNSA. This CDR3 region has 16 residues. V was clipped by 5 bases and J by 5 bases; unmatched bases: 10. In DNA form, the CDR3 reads TGTGCCAGCAGCCTGCCGGGACAGGGTCCACACAATGAGCAGTTCTTC. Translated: CASSLPGQGPHNEQFF. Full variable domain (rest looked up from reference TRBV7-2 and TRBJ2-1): GAGVSQSPSNKVTEKGKDVELRCDPISGHTALYWYRQSLGQGLEFLIYFQGNSAPDKSGLPSDRFSAERTGGSVSTLTIQRTQQEDSAVYLCASSLPGQGPHNEQFFGPGTRLTVL.

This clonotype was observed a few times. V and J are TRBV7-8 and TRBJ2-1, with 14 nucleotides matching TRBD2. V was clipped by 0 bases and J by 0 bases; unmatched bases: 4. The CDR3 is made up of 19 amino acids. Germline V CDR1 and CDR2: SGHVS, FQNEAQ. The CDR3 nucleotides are TGTGCCAGCAGCTTAGCGGTGGGACTAGCGGGGGTCTCCTACAATGAGCAGTTCTTC. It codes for CASSLAVGLAGVSYNEQFF.

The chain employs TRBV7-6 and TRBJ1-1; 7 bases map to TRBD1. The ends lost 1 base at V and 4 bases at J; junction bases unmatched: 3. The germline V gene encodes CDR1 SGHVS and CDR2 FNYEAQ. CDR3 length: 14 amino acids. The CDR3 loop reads CASSLEGAGTEAFF. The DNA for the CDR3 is TGTGCCAGCAGCTTAGAGGGGGCAGGCACTGAAGCTTTCTTT.

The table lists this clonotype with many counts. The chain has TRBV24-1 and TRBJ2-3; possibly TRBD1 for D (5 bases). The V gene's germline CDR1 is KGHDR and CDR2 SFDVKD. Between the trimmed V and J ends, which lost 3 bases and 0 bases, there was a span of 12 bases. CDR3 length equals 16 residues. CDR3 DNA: TGTGCCACCAGTGATCGGAGACAGTCTAGCACAGATACGCAGTATTTT. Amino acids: CATSDRRQSSTDTQYF.

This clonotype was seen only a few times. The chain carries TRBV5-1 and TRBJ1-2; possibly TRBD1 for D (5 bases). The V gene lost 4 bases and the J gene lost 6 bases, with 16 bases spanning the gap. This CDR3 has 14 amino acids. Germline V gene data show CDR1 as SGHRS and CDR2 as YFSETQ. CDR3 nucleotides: TGCGCCAGCAGCCAGAGAGGGGAGGCTGATGGCTACACCTTC. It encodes CASSQRGEADGYTF.

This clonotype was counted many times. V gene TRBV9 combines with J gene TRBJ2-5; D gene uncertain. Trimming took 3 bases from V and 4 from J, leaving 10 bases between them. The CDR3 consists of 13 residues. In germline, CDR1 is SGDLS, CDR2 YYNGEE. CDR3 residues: CASSADPAETQYF. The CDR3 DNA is TGTGCCAGCAGCGCCGACCCGGCAGAGACCCAGTACTTC.

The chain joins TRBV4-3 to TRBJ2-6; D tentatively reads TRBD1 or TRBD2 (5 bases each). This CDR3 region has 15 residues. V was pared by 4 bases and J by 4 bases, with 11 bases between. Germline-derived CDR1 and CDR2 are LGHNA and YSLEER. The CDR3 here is CASSPGTGGANVLTF. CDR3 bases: TGCGCCAGCAGCCCGGGGACGGGAGGGGCCAACGTCCTGACTTTC.

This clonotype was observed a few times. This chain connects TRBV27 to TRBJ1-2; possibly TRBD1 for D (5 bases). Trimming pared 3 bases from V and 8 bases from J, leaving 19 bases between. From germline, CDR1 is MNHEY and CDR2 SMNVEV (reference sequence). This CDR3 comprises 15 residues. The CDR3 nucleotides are TGTGCCAGCAGTTTGAATGGGGGAGGACTCTCCGGCTACACCTTC. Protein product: CASSLNGGGLSGYTF.